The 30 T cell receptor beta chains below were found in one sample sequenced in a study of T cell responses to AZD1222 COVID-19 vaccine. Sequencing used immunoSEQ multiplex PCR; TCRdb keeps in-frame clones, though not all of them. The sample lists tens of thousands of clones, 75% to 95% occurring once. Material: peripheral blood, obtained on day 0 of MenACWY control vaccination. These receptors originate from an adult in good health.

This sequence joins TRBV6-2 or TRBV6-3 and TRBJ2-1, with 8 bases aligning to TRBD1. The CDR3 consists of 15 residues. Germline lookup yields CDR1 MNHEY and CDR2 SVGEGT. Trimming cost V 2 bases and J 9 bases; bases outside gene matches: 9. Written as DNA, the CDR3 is TGTGCCAGCAGTTACGGACAGGGCGGGGTAGGTGAGCAGTTCTTC. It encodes CASSYGQGGVGEQFF.

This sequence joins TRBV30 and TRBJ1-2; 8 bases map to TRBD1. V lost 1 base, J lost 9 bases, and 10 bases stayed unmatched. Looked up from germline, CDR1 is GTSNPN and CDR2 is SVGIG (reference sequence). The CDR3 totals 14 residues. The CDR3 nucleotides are TGTGCCTGGAGTGGGACTCAGGGGGCGAGTAGCTACACCTTC. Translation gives CAWSGTQGASSYTF.

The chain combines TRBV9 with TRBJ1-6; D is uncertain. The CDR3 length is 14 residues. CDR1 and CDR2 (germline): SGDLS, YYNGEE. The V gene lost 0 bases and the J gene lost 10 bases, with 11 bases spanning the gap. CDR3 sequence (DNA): TGTGCCAGCAGCGTAGGGATTAAGGGATCACCCCTCCACTTT. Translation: CASSVGIKGSPLHF. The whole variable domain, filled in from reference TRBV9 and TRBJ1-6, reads DSGVTQTPKHLITATGQRVTLRCSPRSGDLSVYWYQQSLDQGLQFLIQYYNGEERAKGNILERFSAQQFPDLHSELNLSSLELGDSALYFCASSVGIKGSPLHFGNGTRLTVT.

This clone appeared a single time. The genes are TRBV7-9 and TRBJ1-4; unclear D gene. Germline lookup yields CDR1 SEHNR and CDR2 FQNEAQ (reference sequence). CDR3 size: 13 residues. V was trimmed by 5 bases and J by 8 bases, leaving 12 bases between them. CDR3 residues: CASSQRGREKLFF. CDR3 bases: TGTGCCAGCAGCCAAAGAGGGCGGGAAAAACTGTTTTTT.

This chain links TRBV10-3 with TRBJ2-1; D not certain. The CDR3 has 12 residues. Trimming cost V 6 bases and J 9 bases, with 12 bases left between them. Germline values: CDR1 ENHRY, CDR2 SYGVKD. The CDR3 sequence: CAIRTPGSEQFF. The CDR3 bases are TGTGCCATCAGGACGCCGGGTAGTGAGCAGTTCTTC.

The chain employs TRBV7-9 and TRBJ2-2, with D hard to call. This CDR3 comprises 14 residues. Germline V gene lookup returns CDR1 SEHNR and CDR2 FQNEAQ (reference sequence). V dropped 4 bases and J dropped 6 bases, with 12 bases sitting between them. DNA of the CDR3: TGTGCCAGCAGCTATAGGGATCAATCCGGGGAGCTGTTTTTT. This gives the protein CASSYRDQSGELFF.

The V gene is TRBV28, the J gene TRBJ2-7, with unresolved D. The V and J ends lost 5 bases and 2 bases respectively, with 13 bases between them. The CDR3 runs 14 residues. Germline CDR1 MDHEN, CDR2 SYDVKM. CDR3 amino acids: CASSDTPRTYEQYF. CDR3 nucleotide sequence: TGTGCCAGCAGTGACACCCCCCGTACCTACGAGCAGTACTTC.

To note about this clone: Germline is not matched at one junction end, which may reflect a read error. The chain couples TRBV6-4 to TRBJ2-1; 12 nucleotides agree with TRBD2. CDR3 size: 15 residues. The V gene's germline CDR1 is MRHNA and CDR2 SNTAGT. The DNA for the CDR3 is TGTGCCAGCACCCGACTAGCGGGAGAGCGTTATGAGCGGTTCTTC. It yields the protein CASTRLAGERYERFF.

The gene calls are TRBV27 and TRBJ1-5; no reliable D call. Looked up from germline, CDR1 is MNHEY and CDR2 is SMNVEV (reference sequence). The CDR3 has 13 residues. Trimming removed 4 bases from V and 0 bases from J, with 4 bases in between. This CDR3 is CASSSYSNQPQHF. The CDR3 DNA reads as TGTGCCAGCAGTTCTTATAGCAATCAGCCCCAGCATTTT.

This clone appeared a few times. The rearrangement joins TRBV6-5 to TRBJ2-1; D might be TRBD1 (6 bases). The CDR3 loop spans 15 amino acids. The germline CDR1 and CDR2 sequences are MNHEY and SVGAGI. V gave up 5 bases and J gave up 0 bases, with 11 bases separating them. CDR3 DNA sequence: TGTGCCAGCAGTCCTGACAGGAACTCCTACAATGAGCAGTTCTTC. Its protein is CASSPDRNSYNEQFF.

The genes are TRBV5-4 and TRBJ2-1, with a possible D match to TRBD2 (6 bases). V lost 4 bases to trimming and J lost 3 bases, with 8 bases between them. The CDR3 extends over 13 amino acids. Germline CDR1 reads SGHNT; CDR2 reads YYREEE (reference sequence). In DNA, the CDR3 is TGTGCCAGCAGCCTGGGGGGCTACAATGAGCAGTTCTTC. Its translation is CASSLGGYNEQFF. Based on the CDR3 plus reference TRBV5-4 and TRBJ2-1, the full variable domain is ETGVTQSPTHLIKTRGQQVTLRCSSQSGHNTVSWYQQALGQGPQFIFQYYREEENGRGNFPPRFSGLQFPNYSSELNVNALELDDSALYLCASSLGGYNEQFFGPGTRLTVL.

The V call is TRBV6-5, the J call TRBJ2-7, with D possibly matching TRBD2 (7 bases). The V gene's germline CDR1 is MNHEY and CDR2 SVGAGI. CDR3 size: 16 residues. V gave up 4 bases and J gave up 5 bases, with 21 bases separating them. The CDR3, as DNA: TGTGCCAGCAGTTGGGGGGCTAGCGGATATTCGGACGAGCAGTACTTC. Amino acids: CASSWGASGYSDEQYF.

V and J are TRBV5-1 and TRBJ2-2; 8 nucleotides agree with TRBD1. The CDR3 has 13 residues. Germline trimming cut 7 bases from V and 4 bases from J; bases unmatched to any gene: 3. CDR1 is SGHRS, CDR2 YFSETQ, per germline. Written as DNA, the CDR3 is TGCGCCAGCCTACAGGGGGGCACCGGGGAGCTGTTTTTT. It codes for CASLQGGTGELFF. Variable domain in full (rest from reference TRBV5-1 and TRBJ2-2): KAGVTQTPRYLIKTRGQQVTLSCSPISGHRSVSWYQQTPGQGLQFLFEYFSETQRNKGNFPGRFSGRQFSNSRSEMNVSTLELGDSALYLCASLQGGTGELFFGEGSRLTVL.

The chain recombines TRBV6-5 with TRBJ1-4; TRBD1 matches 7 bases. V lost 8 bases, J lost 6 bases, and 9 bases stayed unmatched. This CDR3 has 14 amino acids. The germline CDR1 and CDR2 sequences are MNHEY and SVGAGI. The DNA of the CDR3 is TGTGCCAGCTCGACGGGACAGAAGGATGAAAAACTGTTTTTT. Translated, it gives CASSTGQKDEKLFF.

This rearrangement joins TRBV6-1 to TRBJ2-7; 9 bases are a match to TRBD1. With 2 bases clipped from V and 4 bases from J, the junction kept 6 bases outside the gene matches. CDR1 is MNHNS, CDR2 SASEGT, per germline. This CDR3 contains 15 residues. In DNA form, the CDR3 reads TGTGCCAGCAGTGAACAGGACAGGGGACCTTACGAGCAGTACTTC. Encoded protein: CASSEQDRGPYEQYF.

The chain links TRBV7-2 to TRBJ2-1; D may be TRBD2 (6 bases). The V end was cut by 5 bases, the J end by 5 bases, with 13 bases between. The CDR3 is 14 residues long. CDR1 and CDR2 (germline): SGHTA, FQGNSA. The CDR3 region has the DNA TGTGCCAGCAGCCCCGGACTACACAACAATGAGCAGTTCTTC. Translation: CASSPGLHNNEQFF.

The CDR3 here is CASSYEGANEQYF. The CDR3 DNA is TGTGCCAGCAGTTACGAGGGAGCAAACGAGCAGTACTTC. The gene calls are TRBV6-2 or TRBV6-3 and TRBJ2-7, with TRBD2 as a possible D gene (5 bases). Per germline, CDR1 MNHEY and CDR2 SVGEGT. Trimming removed 2 bases at V and 5 bases at J, with 10 bases between. The CDR3 runs 13 residues.

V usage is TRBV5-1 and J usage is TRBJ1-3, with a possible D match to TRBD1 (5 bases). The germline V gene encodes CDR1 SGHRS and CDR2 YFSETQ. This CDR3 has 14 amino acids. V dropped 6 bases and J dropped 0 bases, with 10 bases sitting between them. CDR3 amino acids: CASKQGDSGNTIYF. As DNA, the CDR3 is TGCGCCAGCAAACAAGGGGACTCTGGAAACACCATATATTTT.

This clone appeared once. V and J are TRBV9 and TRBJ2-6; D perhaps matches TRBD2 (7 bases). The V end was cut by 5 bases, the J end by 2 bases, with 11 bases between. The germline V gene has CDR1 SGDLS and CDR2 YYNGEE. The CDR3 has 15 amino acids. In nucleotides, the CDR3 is TGTGCCAGCAGTGCGGGGGCAACTGGGGCCAACGTCCTGACTTTC. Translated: CASSAGATGANVLTF.

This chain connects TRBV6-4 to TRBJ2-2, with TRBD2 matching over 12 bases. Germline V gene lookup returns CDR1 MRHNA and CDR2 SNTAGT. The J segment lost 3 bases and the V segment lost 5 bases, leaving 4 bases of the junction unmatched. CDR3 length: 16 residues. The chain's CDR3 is CASSLRLAGDTGELFF. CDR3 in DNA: TGTGCCAGCAGTCTGCGACTAGCGGGAGACACCGGGGAGCTGTTTTTT.

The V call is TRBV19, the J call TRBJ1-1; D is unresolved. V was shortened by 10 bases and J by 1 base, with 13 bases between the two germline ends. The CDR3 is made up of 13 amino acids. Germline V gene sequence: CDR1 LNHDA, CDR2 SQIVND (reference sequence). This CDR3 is CATSTVSNTEAFF. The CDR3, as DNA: TGTGCCACCTCGACGGTCTCGAACACTGAAGCTTTCTTT.

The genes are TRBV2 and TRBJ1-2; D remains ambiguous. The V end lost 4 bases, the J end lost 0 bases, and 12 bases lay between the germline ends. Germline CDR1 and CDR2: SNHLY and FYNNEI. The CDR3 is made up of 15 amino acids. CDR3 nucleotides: TGTGCCAGCAGTGTGGCCCTACTCTCTAACTATGGCTACACCTTC. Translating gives CASSVALLSNYGYTF.

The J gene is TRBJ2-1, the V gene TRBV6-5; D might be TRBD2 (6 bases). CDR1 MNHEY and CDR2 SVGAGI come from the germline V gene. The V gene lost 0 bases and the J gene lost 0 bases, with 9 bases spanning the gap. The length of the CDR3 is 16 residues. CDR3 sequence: CASSYSTGDSYNEQFF. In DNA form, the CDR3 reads TGTGCCAGCAGTTACTCGACGGGGGACTCCTACAATGAGCAGTTCTTC.

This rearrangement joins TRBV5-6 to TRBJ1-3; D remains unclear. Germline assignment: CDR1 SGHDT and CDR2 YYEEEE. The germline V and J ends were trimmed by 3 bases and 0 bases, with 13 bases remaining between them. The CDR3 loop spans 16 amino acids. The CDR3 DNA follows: TGTGCCAGCAGCTCCCTTGGCCCAGGCTCTGGAAACACCATATATTTT. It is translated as CASSSLGPGSGNTIYF.

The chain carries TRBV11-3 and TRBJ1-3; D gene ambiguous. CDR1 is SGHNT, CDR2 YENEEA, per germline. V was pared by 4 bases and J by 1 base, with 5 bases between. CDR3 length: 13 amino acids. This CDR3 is CASSSNSGNTIYF. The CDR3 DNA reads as TGTGCCAGCAGCTCAAATTCTGGAAACACCATATATTTT. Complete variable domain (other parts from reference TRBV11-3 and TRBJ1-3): EAGVVQSPRYKIIEKKQPVAFWCNPISGHNTLYWYLQNLGQGPELLIRYENEEAVDDSQLPKDRFSAERLKGVDSTLKIQPAELGDSAVYLCASSSNSGNTIYFGEGSWLTVV.

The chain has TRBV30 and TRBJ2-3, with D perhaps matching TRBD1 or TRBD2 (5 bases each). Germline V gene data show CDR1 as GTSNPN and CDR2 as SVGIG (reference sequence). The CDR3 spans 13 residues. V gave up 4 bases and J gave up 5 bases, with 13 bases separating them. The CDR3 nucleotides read TGTGCCTGGATCGTGGGTGGGGGAGATACGCAGTATTTT. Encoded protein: CAWIVGGGDTQYF.

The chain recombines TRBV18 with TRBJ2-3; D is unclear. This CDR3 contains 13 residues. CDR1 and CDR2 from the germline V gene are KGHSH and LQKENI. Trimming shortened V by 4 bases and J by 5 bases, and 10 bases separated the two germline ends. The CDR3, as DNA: TGTGCCAGCTCACTCACACATGGAGATACGCAGTATTTT. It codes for CASSLTHGDTQYF.

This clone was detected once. This CDR3 is CASSPRGDSEAFF. CDR3 coding DNA: TGTGCCAGCTCACCGAGGGGGGACAGTGAAGCTTTCTTT. The V and J genes are TRBV18 and TRBJ1-1, with 7 bases fitting TRBD1. The CDR3 extends over 13 amino acids. Germline V lookup: CDR1 KGHSH, CDR2 LQKENI. The V and J ends lost 3 bases and 7 bases, in that order; junction bases with no gene match: 5.

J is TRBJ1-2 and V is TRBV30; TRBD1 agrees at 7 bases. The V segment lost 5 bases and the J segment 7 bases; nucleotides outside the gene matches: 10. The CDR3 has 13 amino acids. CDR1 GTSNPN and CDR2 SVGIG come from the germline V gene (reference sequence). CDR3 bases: TGTGCCTGGGATTACAGGGGCAGGAGTGGCTACACCTTC. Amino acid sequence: CAWDYRGRSGYTF.

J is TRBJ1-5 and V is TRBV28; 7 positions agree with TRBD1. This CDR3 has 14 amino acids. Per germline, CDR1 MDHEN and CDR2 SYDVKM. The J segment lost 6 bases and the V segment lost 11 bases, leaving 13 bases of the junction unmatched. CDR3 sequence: CAGTDREALQPQHF. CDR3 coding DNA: TGTGCCGGAACCGACAGGGAGGCCCTTCAGCCCCAGCATTTT.